This T cell receptor beta chain was found in a study of monozygotic twins with inflammatory bowel disease (dated by TCRdb to between 2019 and 2020). At the level of the whole study: In total, approximately 28 monozygotic twin pairs made up the full study: 19 Danish pairs, all IBD-discordant, plus nine German pairs, of which four were IBD-concordant and five were IBD-discordant. Disease-associated traits were sought mainly through comparisons between IBD patients and their genetically identical healthy co-twins within discordant pairs. Each individual had, on average, about 151 000 unique TCRalpha sequences and 181 000 unique TCRbeta sequences available for analysis. Study-level results and caveats: Differing immunosuppressive treatments among patients may have added background noise and inter-individual variability to the repertoires. The analysis was unable to tell apart different T cell subtypes. The results gave no support for a single strong signal or clonotype linked to IBD. Compared with healthy twins, IBD patients had fewer clonotypes in common with other individuals, a difference most pronounced in patients showing signs of disease activity. A decrease in TCRbeta repertoire diversity, as measured by inverse Simpson index, was observed in IBD patients compared with their healthy co-twins. Concordant and discordant twins showed no difference in repertoire similarity, possibly because of limited statistical power.

Notes on this clonotype: Its antigen has not been determined.

CDR1 and CDR2, looked up from the germline V gene (reference sequence), are WNHNN and SYGVQD. The CDR3 spans 15 residues, from the cysteine through the phenylalanine. The nucleotide record is missing. The method was 5' RACE. Preparation of each TCR library used roughly 3.5 ug of total RNA. For each sample, cDNA synthesis with SMARTScribe reverse transcriptase was split into eight separate reactions. Unique molecular identifiers containing a 6-nucleotide sample barcode were introduced through template switching during cDNA synthesis. Amplification of TCRalpha and TCRbeta cDNA involved two nested PCRs of about 15 and 9 cycles, and each PCR was followed by bead purification. Before amplification, cDNA was treated with uracil DNA-glycosylase and purified using the QIAquick PCR purification kit. The second PCR added Illumina TruSeq-compatible adapters along with sample-specific barcodes. TapeStation and Qubit were used to check library quality and concentration, and approximately 5 ng of each library went into the pool. The pooled libraries were sequenced with 2 x 100 bp reads and custom sequencing primers on an Illumina HiSeq2500 single-index Rapid Run. Per the original workflow: MiGEC version 1.2.6 was used for UMI-based consensus assembly to correct PCR and sequencing errors. V(D)J alignment, clonotype assembly and CDR3 extraction were performed with MiXCR version 2.1.1. To normalise gene usage, clonotype sharing and MAIT/NKT TCR abundance, the top 1000, 10 000 and 20 000 clonotypes in each sample were analysed. After downsampling to 27 000 UMIs, diversity was calculated as the inverse Simpson index using the vegan R package. Paired Mann-Whitney U tests on discordant twin pairs were used, with Benjamini-Hochberg multiple-testing correction. TCRdb reprocessed the reads, and each CDR3 protein sequence is entered once, without DNA. TCRdb assigned the V and J calls; the authors' analysis was not used. The table for this sample lists roughly 330,000 distinct CDR3 sequences. Jointly, the top ten make up over 2% of the sample.

From each donor, a roughly 2.5 ml peripheral blood sample was drawn into PAXgene tubes and stored at -80 degrees C. Without T cell sorting, total RNA was isolated from whole blood using the PAXgene blood miRNA kit on an automated QIAcube. Peripheral blood from monozygotic twin pairs, either concordant or discordant for inflammatory bowel disease, underwent deep TCRalpha and TCRbeta repertoire profiling that used unique molecular barcoding. Smoking habits were recorded for all twin pairs, and individuals were classified as current, former or never smokers. This receptor was obtained from a human donor with ulcerative colitis or Crohn's disease, or a healthy co-twin of an affected twin (not recorded which). This sequence uses TRBV10-1 and TRBJ2-1; TCRdb returns TRBD1, unconfirmable since there is no DNA. Sequenced: blood. The CDR3 region: CASREGQAGDNEQFF.